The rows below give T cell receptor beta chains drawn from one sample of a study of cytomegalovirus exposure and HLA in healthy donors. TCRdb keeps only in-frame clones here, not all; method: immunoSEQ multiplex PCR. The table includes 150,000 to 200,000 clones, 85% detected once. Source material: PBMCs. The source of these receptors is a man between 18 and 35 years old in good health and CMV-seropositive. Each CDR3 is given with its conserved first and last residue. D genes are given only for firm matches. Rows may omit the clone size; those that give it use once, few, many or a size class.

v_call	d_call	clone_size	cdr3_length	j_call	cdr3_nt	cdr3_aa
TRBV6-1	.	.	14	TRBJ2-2	TGTGCCAGCAACCCCAGGTCCAACACCGGGGAGCTGTTTTTT	CASNPRSNTGELFF
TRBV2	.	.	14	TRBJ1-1	TGTGCCAGCAACCCCCAGGGCATGAACACTGAAGCTTTCTTT	CASNPQGMNTEAFF
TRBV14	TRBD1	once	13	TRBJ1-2	TGTGCCAGCAGCCAAGGACAGGGGTACGGCTACACCTTC	CASSQGQGYGYTF
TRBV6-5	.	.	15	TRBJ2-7	TGTGCCAGCAGGAGTTCGACAGAAGGCTCCTACGAGCAGTACTTC	CASRSSTEGSYEQYF
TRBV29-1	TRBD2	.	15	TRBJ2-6	TGCAGCGTTGAGGGAGGGCTCTCTGGGGCCAACGTCCTGACTTTC	CSVEGGLSGANVLTF
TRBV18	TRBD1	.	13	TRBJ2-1	TGTGCCAGCTCACAGCAGGGGGCATATGAGCAGTTCTTC	CASSQQGAYEQFF
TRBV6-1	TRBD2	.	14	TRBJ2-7	TGTGCCAGCAGCCCCGGGACTAGTTGGTACGAGCAGTACTTC	CASSPGTSWYEQYF
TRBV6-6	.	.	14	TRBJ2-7	TGTGCCAGCGCCGGAGGGCAGAGCTACCACGAGCAGTACTTC	CASAGGQSYHEQYF
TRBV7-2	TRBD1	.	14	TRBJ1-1	TGTGCCAGCAGCTTCAGGACAGGGGGCACTGAAGCTTTCTTT	CASSFRTGGTEAFF
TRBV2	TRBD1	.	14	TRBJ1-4	TGTGCCAGCAGTTATACAGGGGGCAGGGAAAAACTGTTTTTT	CASSYTGGREKLFF
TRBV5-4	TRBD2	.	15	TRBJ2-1	TGTGCCAGCAGCTCACTAGCGGGGGCGAACAATGAGCAGTTCTTC	CASSSLAGANNEQFF
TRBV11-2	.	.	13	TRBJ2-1	TGTGCCAGCAGCTCCATGGGAGACAATGAGCAGTTCTTC	CASSSMGDNEQFF
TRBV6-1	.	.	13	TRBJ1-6	TGTGCCAGCAGGGAGGCCGGCGGGACACCCCTCCACTTT	CASREAGGTPLHF
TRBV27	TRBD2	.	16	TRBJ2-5	TGTGCCAGCAGTTTATTAAGCAGCGGGGGGTTTGAGACCCAGTACTTC	CASSLLSSGGFETQYF
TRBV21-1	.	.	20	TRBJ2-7	TGTGCCAGCAGACGACGGAACAGAATCCATAGCGGAAAATTCTCCTACGAGCAGTACTTC	CASRRRNRIHSGKFSYEQYF
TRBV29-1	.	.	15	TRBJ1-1	TGCAGCGTTGAAGACCCGACAGAGTCGAACACTGAAGCTTTCTTT	CSVEDPTESNTEAFF
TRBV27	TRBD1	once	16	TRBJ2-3	TGTGCCAGCAGTCAACCCCTGACAGGGGGGGGTGGTACGCAGTATTTT	CASSQPLTGGGGTQYF
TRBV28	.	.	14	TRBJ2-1	TGTGCCATCCGTGCAGAAGAGGCTCCTAATGAGCAGTTCTTC	CAIRAEEAPNEQFF
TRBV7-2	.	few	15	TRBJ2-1	TGTGCCAGCAGCCGGAGGGTTTTATTCAACAATGAGCAGTTCTTC	CASSRRVLFNNEQFF
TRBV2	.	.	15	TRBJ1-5	TGTGCCAGCAGTGTGGGAGAGTATAGCAATCAGCCCCAGCATTTT	CASSVGEYSNQPQHF
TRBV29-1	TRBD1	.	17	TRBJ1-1	TGCAGCGTTGAAGAATGGGACAGGGGGGTTTTGAACACTGAAGCTTTCTTT	CSVEEWDRGVLNTEAFF
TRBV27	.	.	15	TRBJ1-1	TGTGCCAGCAGTCCCGCGACGGGGTGGTGGACTGAAGCTTTCTTT	CASSPATGWWTEAFF
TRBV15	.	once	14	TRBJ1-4	TGTGCCACCAGCGCACGGACAGAGGCTGAAAAACTGTTTTTT	CATSARTEAEKLFF
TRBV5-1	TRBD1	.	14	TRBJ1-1	TGCGCCAGCAGCTTGGTAGGGGGCGGTGGTGAAGCTTTCTTT	CASSLVGGGGEAFF
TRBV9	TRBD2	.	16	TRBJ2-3	TGTGCCAGCAGCGAACCCTCTAGCGGTACCACAGATACGCAGTATTTT	CASSEPSSGTTDTQYF
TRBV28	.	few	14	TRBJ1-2	TGTGCCAGCAGCGAGGAATACACGCGCTATGGCTACACCTTC	CASSEEYTRYGYTF
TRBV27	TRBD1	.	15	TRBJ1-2	TGTGCCAGCAGTTCCACAGGGGCCGGGGGTCGTGGCTACACCTTC	CASSSTGAGGRGYTF
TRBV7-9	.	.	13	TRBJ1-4	TGTGCCAGCAGCTTAGGGCGGGGTGAAAAACTGTTTTTT	CASSLGRGEKLFF
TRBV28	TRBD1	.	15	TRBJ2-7	TGTGCCAGCAGTTTAGGGACAGGGAGGCGGACCGAGCAGTACTTC	CASSLGTGRRTEQYF
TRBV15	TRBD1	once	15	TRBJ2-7	TGTGCCACCAGTCTCGCCCGGGACAGGGGAGACGAGCAGTACTTC	CATSLARDRGDEQYF
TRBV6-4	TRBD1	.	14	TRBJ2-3	TGTGCCAGCAGTATCGACAGGGGCACAGATACGCAGTATTTT	CASSIDRGTDTQYF
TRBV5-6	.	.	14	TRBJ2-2	TGTGCCAGCAGCTTGGGTGGTAGCGCCGGGGAGCTGTTTTTT	CASSLGGSAGELFF
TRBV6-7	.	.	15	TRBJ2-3	TGTGCCAGCAGTTACTCCTCCAGGGTTGCAGATACGCAGTATTTT	CASSYSSRVADTQYF
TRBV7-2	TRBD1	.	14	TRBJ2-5	TGTGCCAGCAGCCCTAGGACAGGGGGAGAGACCCAGTACTTC	CASSPRTGGETQYF
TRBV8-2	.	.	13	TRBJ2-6	TGTGGCAAAGGGGACAGGATAACACAAAGTCGGGCCTTC	CGKGDRITQSRAF
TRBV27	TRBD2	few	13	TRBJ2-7	TGTGCCAGCAGCCCTACGGGGGGGGGCGGGCAGTACTTC	CASSPTGGGGQYF
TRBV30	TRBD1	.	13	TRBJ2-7	TGTGCCTGGAGGGATGACAGGGGTTCCGAGCAGTACTTC	CAWRDDRGSEQYF
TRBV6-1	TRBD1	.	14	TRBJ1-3	TGTGCCAGCCGGGGACAGCCGTCTGGAAACACCATATATTTT	CASRGQPSGNTIYF
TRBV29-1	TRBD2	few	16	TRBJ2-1	TGCAGCGCCGCCAGACACAGGACTAGTACCTACAATGAGCAGTTCTTC	CSAARHRTSTYNEQFF
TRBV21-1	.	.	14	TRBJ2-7	TGTGCCAGCAGCAATCCCGGGACAGGCTACGAGCAGTACTTC	CASSNPGTGYEQYF